This entry describes one TCR beta chain. Its target is unknown. This sample is drawn from a study of cytomegalovirus exposure and HLA in healthy donors. The PCR employed 60 Vbeta primers together with 13 Jbeta primers. The assay was immunoSEQ multiplex PCR, and TCRdb's table has in-frame clones only and misses some. The sample lists some 160,000 clones, roughly 84% occurring once. With 5 bases clipped from V and 5 bases from J, the junction kept 7 bases outside the gene matches. The germline V gene has CDR1 MNHEY and CDR2 SMNVEV (reference sequence). The CDR3 spans 15 residues. Study results and caveats: TCR association rates varied by HLA locus in a later analysis, with DRB1 highest and HLA-C lowest. Another analysis was done later, and it associated roughly 15,000 TCR beta sequences with HLA alleles at 0.05 false discovery rate. A reported reduction in N-insertions relative to the approximately 600-donor mean was seen in an Asian-associated ancestry cluster in a later analysis. The authors enumerated over 150 TCR beta chains as linked to cytomegalovirus.

The chain employs TRBV27 and TRBJ2-3; the match to TRBD1 covers 10 bases. This sequence originates from a man aged 45-60 years in good health and CMV-seropositive. Sequencing was carried out using PBMCs. As DNA, the CDR3 is TGTGCCAGCAGTGCCGAGACAGGGGGCATAGATACGCAGTATTTT. This translates into CASSAETGGIDTQYF.